The 2 T cell receptor beta chains listed next were all sequenced from one sample in a study of cytomegalovirus exposure and HLA in healthy donors. Primers: 60 Vbeta forward and 13 Jbeta reverse. Profiled with immunoSEQ multiplex PCR; TCRdb holds only in-frame clones, not every one. The sample yields roughly 150,000 clones, 82% seen once. The source material was PBMCs. The receptor set was obtained from a male donor in good health and CMV-seronegative.

The J gene is TRBJ2-7, the V gene TRBV29-1; D remains ambiguous. This CDR3 is 11 amino acids long. The germline V and J ends were trimmed by 4 bases and 3 bases, with 7 bases remaining between them. Germline CDR1 is SQVTM and CDR2 is ANQGSEA. As DNA, the CDR3 is TGCAGCGTTGTTCTCCTCTACGAGCAGTACTTC. Amino acids: CSVVLLYEQYF.

V and J are TRBV7-9 and TRBJ2-2; the match to TRBD2 covers 7 bases. The germline gives CDR1 SEHNR, CDR2 FQNEAQ (reference sequence). The V segment lost 3 bases and the J segment 0 bases; nucleotides outside the gene matches: 10. The CDR3 totals 18 residues. CDR3 protein: CASSFVSGGPSNTGELFF. DNA of the CDR3: TGTGCCAGCAGCTTCGTTTCGGGAGGCCCTTCGAACACCGGGGAGCTGTTTTTT.